What follows are 23 T cell receptor beta chains derived from one specimen sequenced in a study of cytomegalovirus exposure and HLA in healthy donors. Amplification used 60 Vbeta primers and 13 Jbeta primers. The repertoire was sequenced with immunoSEQ multiplex PCR; TCRdb's copy has only in-frame clones and lacks some. The sample comprises some 240,000 clones, around 90% of which are singletons, and around 1.7% rests with the top ten. The specimen was PBMCs. Source of these receptors: a girl aged 2-10 years in good health and CMV-seronegative.

The rearrangement uses TRBV18 and TRBJ2-4, with 8 bases matching TRBD2. The CDR3 is 18 residues long. Germline V CDR1 and CDR2: KGHSH, LQKENI. Trimming at V came to 3 bases and at J to 6 bases, leaving 16 bases not matched to a gene. Written as DNA, the CDR3 is TGTGCCAGCTCACCTGGGGGAGGAGCGGGAGAGAGGAGAAACATTCAGTACTTC. Protein sequence: CASSPGGGAGERRNIQYF.

V and J are TRBV10-2 and TRBJ2-7; 7 positions agree with TRBD1. Trimming removed 3 bases from V and 2 bases from J; junction bases left unmatched: 4. Germline V gene lookup returns CDR1 WSHSY and CDR2 SAAADI. The CDR3 is 14 amino acids. The CDR3 here is CASSEKGATYEQYF. In DNA, the CDR3 is TGCGCCAGCAGTGAAAAGGGGGCAACCTACGAGCAGTACTTC.

J is TRBJ1-5 and V is TRBV21-1; the table's D call of TRBD1 was not tested on the DNA. TRBV21-1 is a pseudogene segment. The CDR3 runs 17 residues. The CDR3 bases are TGTGCCAGCAGCCCAAACTGTGGACAGGAAGCCAATCAGCCCCAGCATTTT. Translation: CASSPNCGQEANQPQHF.

This sequence joins TRBV29-1 and TRBJ2-3, with D possibly matching TRBD2 (7 bases). The CDR3 consists of 15 residues. V was clipped by 7 bases and J by 4 bases, with 21 bases between them. Germline CDR1 and CDR2: SQVTM and ANQGSEA. The CDR3 DNA follows: TGCAGCGCACGAGGGGGGGAAGGGAACGCAGATACGCAGTATTTT. This encodes CSARGGEGNADTQYF.

This rearrangement joins TRBV28 to TRBJ2-7, with TRBD1 matching over 8 bases. This CDR3 region has 13 residues. V was pared by 4 bases and J by 10 bases, with 9 bases of the junction left unmatched. From germline, CDR1 is MDHEN and CDR2 SYDVKM. The CDR3 nucleotides are TGTGCCAGCAGTTCGGCAGGGGGCAGGATACAGTACTTC. Its protein is CASSSAGGRIQYF.

The genes are TRBV10-3 and TRBJ1-1; 9 positions agree with TRBD1. V dropped 10 bases and J dropped 4; count of bases not matched to a gene: 10. This CDR3 is built from 14 residues. Germline lookup yields CDR1 ENHRY and CDR2 SYGVKD. CDR3 sequence reads: CATTSVTGGTEAFF. CDR3 nucleotides: TGTGCCACGACAAGCGTGACAGGGGGCACTGAAGCTTTCTTT.

This chain uses TRBV6-1 with TRBJ1-6; no clear D gene. In germline, CDR1 is MNHNS, CDR2 SASEGT. V shed 2 bases and J shed 10 bases, with 15 bases lying between them. The CDR3 is 15 amino acids. CDR3 in DNA: TGTGCCAGCAGTGAATCCCCCCCCTCGTTGTCACCCCTCCACTTT. This translates into CASSESPPSLSPLHF.

The V and J genes are TRBV4-2 and TRBJ2-5; 10 nucleotides line up with TRBD2. The CDR3 runs to 16 residues. From germline, CDR1 is LGHNA and CDR2 YNFKEQ. The V segment lost 4 bases and the J segment 4 bases; nucleotides outside the gene matches: 9. CDR3 in DNA: TGTGCCAGCAGCCCAGCTAGCGGGGGCGGCTTAGAGACCCAGTACTTC. Amino acids: CASSPASGGGLETQYF.

This sequence joins TRBV7-8 and TRBJ2-2; the match to TRBD2 covers 9 bases. Trimming removed 5 bases from V and 5 bases from J; junction bases left unmatched: 3. The V gene's germline CDR1 is SGHVS and CDR2 FQNEAQ. This CDR3 contains 14 residues. CDR3 region: CASSPSGGTGELFF. The CDR3 coding sequence is TGTGCCAGCAGCCCCAGCGGGGGGACCGGGGAGCTGTTTTTT.

The V and J genes are TRBV2 and TRBJ2-1; 15 bases agree with TRBD2. Germline values: CDR1 SNHLY, CDR2 FYNNEI. Trimming removed 2 bases from V and 0 bases from J; junction bases left unmatched: 14. This CDR3 has 22 residues. The DNA for the CDR3 is TGTGCCAGCAGTGAATTGAGTCAGGCCGGGACTAGCGGGAGGATCTCCTACAATGAGCAGTTCTTC. Translation gives CASSELSQAGTSGRISYNEQFF.

The chain employs TRBV7-9 and TRBJ2-1, with D perhaps TRBD2 (5 bases). The ends were cut back, 2 bases at V and 15 bases at J, with 23 bases in the middle. In germline, CDR1 is SEHNR, CDR2 FQNEAQ (reference sequence). CDR3 size: 15 residues. The CDR3 nucleotides are TGTGCCAGCAGCTTAAAGGATCCTCCTACAATGAGCGGGTTCTTC. This gives the protein CASSLKDPPTMSGFF. Together with reference TRBV7-9 and TRBJ2-1, the CDR3 gives the full variable domain: DTGVSQNPRHKITKRGQNVTFRCDPISEHNRLYWYRQTLGQGPEFLTYFQNEAQLEKSRLLSDRFSAERPKGSFSTLEIQRTEQGDSAMYLCASSLKDPPTMSGFFGPGTRLTVL.

This clone was found once. This chain joins TRBV7-3 and TRBJ2-3; the match to TRBD2 covers 10 bases. V lost 4 bases and J lost 3; bases outside the gene matches: 4. Germline values: CDR1 SGHTA, CDR2 FQGTGA. The CDR3 extends over 15 amino acids. The CDR3 protein is CASSSKRGGTDTQYF. CDR3 DNA sequence: TGTGCCAGCAGCTCCAAGCGGGGGGGGACAGATACGCAGTATTTT.

This clone has a handful of counts. The chain uses TRBV5-6 and TRBJ2-2; D is possibly TRBD1 (6 bases). The CDR3 covers 15 residues. Germline assignment: CDR1 SGHDT and CDR2 YYEEEE. V lost 3 bases and J 4 bases, leaving 13 bases between the germline ends. CDR3 sequence: CASSSLGAGTGELFF. DNA of the CDR3: TGTGCCAGCAGCTCCCTGGGGGCGGGCACCGGGGAGCTGTTTTTT.

V is TRBV5-4 and J is TRBJ2-5, with D possibly TRBD2 on 6 matching bases. Trimming removed 1 base from V and 5 bases from J, with 18 bases in between. Germline-derived CDR1 and CDR2 are SGHNT and YYREEE (reference sequence). The CDR3 spans 16 residues. The CDR3 DNA reads as TGTGCCAGCAGCTTGACGGGGGATTCGGGCGGTGAGACCCAGTACTTC. This sequence encodes CASSLTGDSGGETQYF.

In its sample, this clone was seen once. V and J are TRBV30 and TRBJ2-5; 10 nucleotides agree with TRBD2. Germline V gives CDR1 GTSNPN, CDR2 SVGIG (reference sequence). This CDR3 contains 17 residues. V shed 0 bases and J 2 bases; nucleotides not matched to a gene: 9. In nucleotides, the CDR3 is TGTGCCTGGAGTGTTCCTAGCGGGGGAAATGGACAAGAGACCCAGTACTTC. Translation gives CAWSVPSGGNGQETQYF.

This rearrangement joins TRBV5-1 to TRBJ1-4, with 9 bases that match TRBD1. V trimming: 4 bases; J trimming: 8 bases; junction bases outside the gene matches: 6. This CDR3 is 14 amino acids long. CDR1 is SGHRS and CDR2 is YFSETQ in the germline V gene. The CDR3 sequence: CASSPGQGREKLFF. The DNA of the CDR3 is TGCGCCAGCAGCCCCGGACAGGGGCGGGAAAAACTGTTTTTT. The full variable domain, rest sourced from reference TRBV5-1 and TRBJ1-4, is KAGVTQTPRYLIKTRGQQVTLSCSPISGHRSVSWYQQTPGQGLQFLFEYFSETQRNKGNFPGRFSGRQFSNSRSEMNVSTLELGDSALYLCASSPGQGREKLFFGSGTQLSVL.

This clone has only one observation. V is TRBV14 and J is TRBJ1-2; D gene unclear. The length of the CDR3 is 13 residues. V lost 3 bases and J 8 bases, leaving 13 bases between the germline ends. Germline CDR1 is SGHDN and CDR2 is FVKESK. The CDR3 loop reads CASSQVPGGGYTF. The CDR3 DNA reads TGTGCCAGCAGCCAGGTTCCAGGAGGGGGCTACACCTTC.

This chain uses TRBV7-9 with TRBJ2-5, with 10 nucleotides matching TRBD2. Trimming cost V 5 bases and J 5 bases; bases outside gene matches: 5. Germline V gene data show CDR1 as SEHNR and CDR2 as FQNEAQ (reference sequence). The CDR3 sequence is 14 residues long. The CDR3 coding sequence is TGTGCCAGCAGCCGCAAGGGACTAGCGGAGACCCAGTACTTC. Translated, it gives CASSRKGLAETQYF. The entire variable domain, with the rest obtained from reference TRBV7-9 and TRBJ2-5, is as follows: DTGVSQNPRHKITKRGQNVTFRCDPISEHNRLYWYRQTLGQGPEFLTYFQNEAQLEKSRLLSDRFSAERPKGSFSTLEIQRTEQGDSAMYLCASSRKGLAETQYFGPGTRLLVL.

This clone was seen more than once but under ten times. The chain uses TRBV13 and TRBJ1-4, with 7 bases identical to TRBD1. The CDR3 sequence is 16 residues long. With V trimmed by 4 bases and J by 4 bases, 9 bases remained unmatched. The germline V gene has CDR1 PRHDT and CDR2 FYEKMQ (reference sequence). In DNA form, the CDR3 reads TGTGCCAGCAGCTCGACGGAGGGGGCAGGTAATGAAAAACTGTTTTTT. It translates to CASSSTEGAGNEKLFF.

This chain joins TRBV27 and TRBJ1-1, with TRBD1 as a possible D gene (6 bases). The CDR3 has 14 residues. V was pared by 6 bases and J by 2 bases, with 13 bases between. Germline-derived CDR1 and CDR2 are MNHEY and SMNVEV (reference sequence). The CDR3 reads CASRGGAVNTEAFF. In DNA form, the CDR3 reads TGTGCCAGCAGGGGGGGGGCGGTTAACACTGAAGCTTTCTTT.

For this clone: Germline and junction disagree at one end, which may indicate a read error. V usage is TRBV7-7 and J usage is TRBJ2-5; TRBD1 aligns across 8 bases. This CDR3 has 13 residues. Germline lookup yields CDR1 SSHAT and CDR2 FNYEAQ (reference sequence). CDR3 sequence reads: CASSLYRGETQYF. DNA for the CDR3: TGTGCTAGCAGTCTTTACAGGGGGGAGACCCAGTACTTC.

The genes are TRBV14 and TRBJ2-7; 7 bases agree with TRBD2. V trimming: 1 base; J trimming: 2 bases; junction bases outside the gene matches: 5. CDR3 length equals 15 residues. Looked up from germline, CDR1 is SGHDN and CDR2 is FVKESK. CDR3 DNA sequence: TGTGCCAGCAGCCAAGGGCTAGCGGCAACCTACGAGCAGTACTTC. Its protein is CASSQGLAATYEQYF. The full variable domain, with the rest looked up from reference TRBV14 and TRBJ2-7, is EAGVTQFPSHSVIEKGQTVTLRCDPISGHDNLYWYRRVMGKEIKFLLHFVKESKQDESGMPNNRFLAERTGGTYSTLKVQPAELEDSGVYFCASSQGLAATYEQYFGPGTRLTVT.

The chain recombines TRBV6-5 with TRBJ2-7; weak D call: TRBD2 (7 bases). V lost 0 bases and J lost 4, with 13 bases in between. The germline V gene encodes CDR1 MNHEY and CDR2 SVGAGI. This CDR3 spans 15 amino acids. CDR3 sequence reads: CASSYSGRGGYEQYF. The CDR3 DNA sequence: TGTGCCAGCAGTTACTCTGGCAGGGGAGGGTACGAGCAGTACTTC.